Listed below are T cell receptor beta chains from one sample, sequenced in a study of T cells in Graves' hyperthyroidism and ophthalmopathy. TCRdb reanalysed the multiplex PCR reads using MiXCR and keeps one entry per CDR3 protein. Of hundreds of thousands of distinct CDR3 sequences listed, 14% are singletons. Specimen: blood. These receptors came from a woman between 18 and 30 years old with Graves' hyperthyroidism. The CDR3 runs from the conserved cysteine through the conserved F or W.

>TRBV6-5|TRBJ1-2|15
CASSYPRQGDYGYTF
>TRBV29-1|TRBJ2-1|13
CSVGSLARAEQFF
>TRBV12-3/TRBV12-4|TRBJ1-5|15
CASREGTGDNQPQHF
>TRBV10-2|TRBJ2-3|15
CASSATGLAVHVGYF
>TRBV4-1|TRBJ1-2|17
CASSQWTGGAKNYGYTF
>TRBV2|TRBJ1-5|16
CASTPGTGGVNQPQHF
>TRBV7-8|TRBJ1-4|12
CASVDGGEKLFF
>TRBV20-1|TRBJ2-1|14
CSAISGGSYNEQFF
>TRBV6-2/TRBV6-3|TRBJ1-5|16
CASSYSGRASNQPQHF
>TRBV7-8|TRBJ2-7|15
CASSPGTLSSYEQYF
>TRBV27|TRBJ1-3|13
CASSLLAGDTIYF
>TRBV3-1|TRBJ2-2|15
CASSRLAVNTGELFF
>TRBV20-1|TRBJ1-1|12
CSARDVEIEAFF
>TRBV4-1|TRBJ1-3|16
CASSHPSPGPGDTIYF
>TRBV11-2|TRBJ2-3|16
CASSQDARGWGQTQYF
>TRBV12-3/TRBV12-4|TRBJ2-2|14
CASQAGEYTGELFF
>TRBV5-6|TRBJ1-5|12
CASSFHNQPQHF
>TRBV7-6|TRBJ2-1|15
CASSPIKLPYNEQFF
>TRBV12-3/TRBV12-4|TRBJ2-7|14
CASSFRAGDYEQYF
>TRBV27|TRBJ2-3|15
CASSWTSEVTDTQYF
>TRBV18|TRBJ2-4|16
CASSPPRGQGQNIQYF
>TRBV24-1|TRBJ1-2|16
CATSDTSGTGNYGYTF
>TRBV11-2|TRBJ1-3|14
CASALGAGGNTIYF
>TRBV7-8|TRBJ2-1|14
CASSSGQTNNEQFF
>TRBV6-1|TRBJ2-5|17
CASSPVPDSFIRETQYF
>TRBV24-1|TRBJ2-3|16
CATSDFGGHNTDTQYF
>TRBV12-3/TRBV12-4|TRBJ1-5|16
CASSRTAGYSNQPQHF
>TRBV28|TRBJ2-1|15
CASSFTGRVYNEQFF
>TRBV7-2|TRBJ2-7|15
CASSWTRDVGYEQYF
>TRBV7-3|TRBJ2-1|15
CASSIIGGAYNEQFF
>TRBV11-3|TRBJ2-1|15
CASSRGLPGTGEQFF
>TRBV20-1|TRBJ1-5|13
CSALQGGNQPQHF
>TRBV11-2|TRBJ2-3|17
CASSQEETSGLTDTQYF
>TRBV28|TRBJ1-3|14
CASGRTDSGNTIYF
>TRBV29-1|TRBJ2-1|12
CSVEEDYNEQFF
>TRBV12-3/TRBV12-4|TRBJ2-2|15
CASSQSGTAAGELFF
>TRBV27|TRBJ1-4|12
CASSGSNEKLFF
>TRBV7-8|TRBJ2-1|15
CASRPLAGEENEQFF
>TRBV6-4|TRBJ2-1|13
CASSGQGGGEQFF
>TRBV15|TRBJ2-3|15
CATSGRSGKGDTQYF
>TRBV13|TRBJ2-7|15
CASSSQIAVIDEQCF
>TRBV7-3|TRBJ2-2|15
CASSPKMSGPGELFF
>TRBV11-2|TRBJ2-1|10
CASSSHEQFF
>TRBV2|TRBJ2-1|16
CASRARVGSSYNEQFF
>TRBV7-9|TRBJ2-7|15
CASSYGTSGDYEQYF
>TRBV6-1|TRBJ2-5|16
CASSRNRLAEQETQYF
>TRBV20-1|TRBJ2-7|14
CSAGGPGPGYEQYF
>TRBV10-3|TRBJ2-7|15
CAISESGRVLNEQYF
>TRBV3-1|TRBJ2-1|18
CASSQELLSGRSYNEQFF